The 30 T cell receptor beta chains given below trace back to one sample, sequenced in a study of blood T cell repertoires in COVID-19. Sequencing was performed with immunoSEQ multiplex PCR; in TCRdb, only in-frame clones are kept and a portion is missing. The sample lists 40,000 or so clones; around 85% were seen once. The source material was peripheral blood. The receptors come from a human donor with acute or convalescent COVID-19. The donor label of this sample is uncertain.

This clone was recorded once. The rearrangement links TRBV5-4 to TRBJ1-4; the D gene is possibly TRBD1 (5 bases). Germline V gene sequence: CDR1 SGHNT, CDR2 YYREEE (reference sequence). V was pared by 2 bases and J by 7 bases, with 15 bases between. The CDR3 spans 15 residues. In DNA form, the CDR3 reads TGTGCCAGCAGCTTACTGGGCAGGGAAGGTGAAAAACTGTTTTTT. It is translated as CASSLLGREGEKLFF. The full variable domain, completed using reference TRBV5-4 and TRBJ1-4, is ETGVTQSPTHLIKTRGQQVTLRCSSQSGHNTVSWYQQALGQGPQFIFQYYREEENGRGNFPPRFSGLQFPNYSSELNVNALELDDSALYLCASSLLGREGEKLFFGSGTQLSVL.

The chain couples TRBV27 to TRBJ2-6; D not resolved. V was clipped by 6 bases and J by 1 base, with 19 bases between them. The CDR3 extends over 18 amino acids. The germline gives CDR1 MNHEY, CDR2 SMNVEV (reference sequence). The CDR3 bases are TGTGCCAGCAGCTATTCCGGGTCAGTTCCATCTGGGGCCAACGTCCTGACTTTC. The encoded protein is CASSYSGSVPSGANVLTF.

The rearrangement joins TRBV7-2 to TRBJ2-3; possible D gene TRBD2, 6 bases. V gave up 6 bases and J gave up 3 bases, with 13 bases separating them. CDR1 is SGHTA and CDR2 is FQGNSA in the germline V gene. The CDR3 runs to 14 residues. The CDR3 sequence is CASRPGLQTDTQYF. The DNA of the CDR3 is TGTGCCAGCAGACCGGGACTTCAAACAGATACGCAGTATTTT.

This clone has only one observation. V is TRBV3-1 (or the pseudogene TRBV3-2) and J is TRBJ2-5, with a tentative D call TRBD2 (5 bases). Between the trimmed V and J ends, which lost 4 bases and 2 bases, there was a span of 11 bases. Germline V gene lookup returns CDR1 LGHDT and CDR2 YNNKEL (reference sequence). This CDR3 has 14 residues. CDR3 in DNA: TGTGCCAGCAGCCGACTCCGGGATCAAGAGACCCAGTACTTC. It translates to CASSRLRDQETQYF.

J is TRBJ2-2 and V is TRBV19; 9 bases map to TRBD1. Germline assignment: CDR1 LNHDA and CDR2 SQIVND (reference sequence). The V gene end was trimmed by 8 bases and the J gene end by 7 bases; junction bases not matched to a gene: 8. The CDR3 contains 14 residues. DNA of the CDR3: TGTGCCAGTCGTACAGGGGGCGCAGGCGGGGAGCTGTTTTTT. Translated, it gives CASRTGGAGGELFF. The full variable domain, completed using reference TRBV19 and TRBJ2-2, is DGGITQSPKYLFRKEGQNVTLSCEQNLNHDAMYWYRQDPGQGLRLIYYSQIVNDFQKGDIAEGYSVSREKKESFPLTVTSAQKNPTAFYLCASRTGGAGGELFFGEGSRLTVL.

The chain couples TRBV4-2 to TRBJ2-1; 11 positions agree with TRBD1. The CDR3 covers 17 residues. The trim removed 3 bases at V and 2 bases at J, leaving 6 bases unmatched. The V gene's germline CDR1 is LGHNA and CDR2 YNFKEQ. The CDR3 here is CASSHALGQGAYNEQFF. CDR3 DNA: TGTGCCAGCAGCCACGCTCTGGGACAGGGGGCCTACAATGAGCAGTTCTTC.

The chain uses TRBV5-6 and TRBJ1-6; 8 bases are a match to TRBD1. The ends lost 0 bases at V and 9 bases at J; junction bases unmatched: 5. The CDR3 is 15 residues long. CDR1 and CDR2 (germline): SGHDT, YYEEEE. The CDR3 coding sequence is TGTGCCAGCAGCTTGGACGGACAGGGTGGTTCACCCCTCCACTTT. This sequence encodes CASSLDGQGGSPLHF. Full variable domain (rest looked up from reference TRBV5-6 and TRBJ1-6): DAGVTQSPTHLIKTRGQQVTLRCSPKSGHDTVSWYQQALGQGPQFIFQYYEEEERQRGNFPDRFSGHQFPNYSSELNVNALLLGDSALYLCASSLDGQGGSPLHFGNGTRLTVT.

The rearrangement links TRBV29-1 to TRBJ1-2; unclear D gene. V gave up 7 bases and J gave up 1 base, with 7 bases separating them. Germline CDR1 and CDR2: SQVTM and ANQGSEA. This CDR3 spans 11 amino acids. The CDR3 region has the DNA TGCAGCGATACAGATAACTATGGCTACACCTTC. It is translated as CSDTDNYGYTF.

The gene calls are TRBV10-1 and TRBJ1-1; D might be TRBD1 (6 bases). This CDR3 comprises 14 residues. Germline assignment: CDR1 WNHNN and CDR2 SYGVQD (reference sequence). Trimming cost V 0 bases and J 8 bases, with 13 bases left between them. The CDR3 DNA follows: TGCGCCAGCAGTGAGTCGGGGGACATACCCGAAGCTTTCTTT. Its protein product is CASSESGDIPEAFF.

The chain employs TRBV6-1 and TRBJ2-3; tentative D call: TRBD2 (6 bases). The V gene lost 4 bases and the J gene lost 1 base, with 15 bases spanning the gap. Germline V gene lookup returns CDR1 MNHNS and CDR2 SASEGT. The CDR3 spans 16 residues. In DNA form, the CDR3 reads TGTGCCAGCAGTGCTACCCTAGCGCGGGGCACAGATACGCAGTATTTT. Residues: CASSATLARGTDTQYF.

The chain joins TRBV5-1 to TRBJ1-5; D perhaps matches TRBD1 (6 bases). The CDR3 is 16 residues long. Trimming pared 0 bases from V and 0 bases from J, leaving 10 bases between. Looked up from germline, CDR1 is SGHRS and CDR2 is YFSETQ. CDR3 DNA: TGCGCCAGCAGCTTGGACGGACAGAATAGCAATCAGCCCCAGCATTTT. Amino acids: CASSLDGQNSNQPQHF.

The V call is TRBV7-3, the J call TRBJ2-1; 8 bases line up with TRBD2. With 3 bases clipped from V and 4 bases from J, the junction kept 5 bases outside the gene matches. Germline values: CDR1 SGHTA, CDR2 FQGTGA. CDR3 size: 15 residues. In DNA form, the CDR3 reads TGTGCCAGCAGCTTGGGCGGGGGGCCTTACAATGAGCAGTTCTTC. Amino acids: CASSLGGGPYNEQFF.

This chain joins TRBV28 and TRBJ2-2; maybe TRBD2 (7 bases). This CDR3 is built from 15 residues. Germline lookup yields CDR1 MDHEN and CDR2 SYDVKM. The V and J ends lost 2 bases and 4 bases respectively, with 11 bases between them. This chain's CDR3 is CASSLPGGLTGELFF. DNA for the CDR3: TGTGCCAGCAGTTTACCGGGGGGCCTCACCGGGGAGCTGTTTTTT.

The CDR3 spells CASSPQGHLSSYNEQFF. CDR3 DNA sequence: TGTGCCAGCAGCCCCCAAGGACACCTCAGCTCCTACAATGAGCAGTTCTTC. The chain couples TRBV3-1 (or the pseudogene TRBV3-2) to TRBJ2-1, with a possible D match to TRBD1 (5 bases). The germline V gene encodes CDR1 LGHDT and CDR2 YNNKEL (reference sequence). CDR3 size: 17 residues. The V end was cut by 4 bases, the J end by 0 bases, with 16 bases between.

The chain has TRBV19 and TRBJ2-6, with no clear D. The V end lost 7 bases, the J end lost 0 bases, and 7 bases lay between the germline ends. In germline, CDR1 is LNHDA, CDR2 SQIVND (reference sequence). There are 14 residues in the CDR3. In nucleotides, the CDR3 is TGTGCCAGTACCCCGGTCTCTGGGGCCAACGTCCTGACTTTC. It yields the protein CASTPVSGANVLTF.

The CDR3 coding sequence is TGTGCCAGCAGACCCGATCGGGGTAATGAAAAACTGTTTTTT. It translates to CASRPDRGNEKLFF. V and J are TRBV6-5 and TRBJ1-4; no firm D call. Germline CDR1 is MNHEY and CDR2 is SVGAGI. This CDR3 spans 14 amino acids. V was clipped by 6 bases and J by 4 bases, with 12 bases between them.

The rearrangement links TRBV5-4 to TRBJ2-5; 7 nucleotides line up with TRBD1. The length of the CDR3 is 15 residues. Germline values: CDR1 SGHNT, CDR2 YYREEE (reference sequence). With 3 bases clipped from V and 3 bases from J, the junction kept 8 bases outside the gene matches. The CDR3 DNA reads TGTGCCAGCAGCTCGACAGGGTTGGGGGAAGAGACCCAGTACTTC. It yields the protein CASSSTGLGEETQYF.

The gene calls are TRBV7-2 and TRBJ2-1, with D hard to call. Trimming left V 5 bases short and J 0 bases short, with 20 bases between. The germline V gene encodes CDR1 SGHTA and CDR2 FQGNSA. The CDR3 length is 18 residues. In DNA form, the CDR3 reads TGTGCCAGCAGCGAAAGAGACTTCCGCGTAGGCTCCTACAATGAGCAGTTCTTC. Translating it yields CASSERDFRVGSYNEQFF.

The chain couples TRBV6-5 to TRBJ2-7; 10 nucleotides agree with TRBD1. Looked up from germline, CDR1 is MNHEY and CDR2 is SVGAGI. The CDR3 spans 15 residues. V was pared by 5 bases and J by 4 bases, with 8 bases of the junction left unmatched. CDR3 residues: CASSRPGQGRYEQYF. As DNA, the CDR3 is TGTGCCAGCAGTCGACCGGGACAGGGGCGATACGAGCAGTACTTC.

This sequence joins TRBV9 and TRBJ1-5; no reliable D call. Germline CDR1 reads SGDLS; CDR2 reads YYNGEE. Between the trimmed V and J ends, which lost 0 bases and 5 bases, there was a span of 9 bases. The CDR3 length is 14 residues. CDR3 nucleotide sequence: TGTGCCAGCAGCGTAGGCCAGGCTCATCAGCCCCAGCATTTT. Its protein is CASSVGQAHQPQHF.

This clone came up once. V gene TRBV24-1 combines with J gene TRBJ2-1, with 10 bases fitting TRBD2. There are 16 residues in the CDR3. V lost 4 bases to trimming and J lost 9 bases; unmatched junction nucleotides: 11. CDR1 is KGHDR and CDR2 is SFDVKD in the germline V gene. The CDR3 spells CATSDPGTSERGEQFF. CDR3 nucleotides: TGTGCCACCAGTGACCCCGGGACTAGCGAAAGGGGTGAGCAGTTCTTC.

V gene TRBV4-3 combines with J gene TRBJ2-7; tentative D call: TRBD1 (5 bases). Germline CDR1 reads LGHNA; CDR2 reads YSLEER. Deletions cut 4 bases from V and 0 bases from J, with 13 bases between. The length of the CDR3 is 15 residues. CDR3 in amino acids: CASSPGAGSSYEQYF. The DNA for the CDR3 is TGCGCCAGCAGCCCTGGGGCAGGAAGCTCCTACGAGCAGTACTTC.

The J gene is TRBJ1-2, the V gene TRBV27, with unresolved D. V was clipped by 4 bases and J by 8 bases, with 14 bases between them. Per the germline V gene, CDR1 is MNHEY and CDR2 is SMNVEV (reference sequence). The CDR3 totals 13 residues. The CDR3 nucleotides are TGTGCCAGCAGTTCCCCCTATTTCGGGGGCTACACCTTC. Amino acids: CASSSPYFGGYTF.

This rearrangement joins TRBV5-6 to TRBJ1-2; TRBD1 aligns across 7 bases. The CDR3 spans 14 residues. The junction had 8 bases not matched to a gene; V was cut back by 5 bases and J by 4 bases. In germline, CDR1 is SGHDT, CDR2 YYEEEE. DNA for the CDR3: TGTGCCAGCAGTTCCGGGACAGTGAGCTATGGCTACACCTTC. The encoded protein is CASSSGTVSYGYTF.

By sample fraction, this clone is medium-sized (0.01 to 0.1%). V is TRBV7-3 and J is TRBJ2-2; no reliable D call. V gave up 3 bases and J gave up 8 bases, with 7 bases separating them. CDR1 is SGHTA and CDR2 is FQGTGA in the germline V gene. The CDR3 extends over 12 amino acids. The CDR3 is CASSFSLGELFF. The CDR3 DNA is TGTGCCAGCAGCTTTTCCCTTGGGGAGCTGTTTTTT.

J is TRBJ1-3 and V is TRBV28, with D hard to call. The CDR3 contains 13 residues. With 5 bases removed from V and 9 bases from J, the gap between germline ends came to 14 bases. Germline values: CDR1 MDHEN, CDR2 SYDVKM. The CDR3 loop is CASSLVDRGTIYF. CDR3 nucleotide sequence: TGTGCCAGCAGTCTTGTTGACCGCGGCACCATATATTTT.

The V gene is TRBV28, the J gene TRBJ2-1; TRBD1 is a possible D gene (5 bases). With 1 base removed from V and 0 bases from J, the gap between germline ends came to 16 bases. Germline CDR1 MDHEN, CDR2 SYDVKM. CDR3 length equals 18 residues. CDR3: CASSLYPLGRSSYNEQFF. DNA for the CDR3: TGTGCCAGCAGTTTATATCCCCTGGGGCGGAGCTCCTACAATGAGCAGTTCTTC.

The chain carries TRBV27 and TRBJ2-1; TRBD1 might be the D (6 bases). V was trimmed by 6 bases and J by 8 bases, leaving 23 bases between them. This CDR3 region has 16 residues. Germline assignment: CDR1 MNHEY and CDR2 SMNVEV (reference sequence). CDR3 bases: TGTGCCAGCAGCTCTATGCCATTGGGGGCCGGGGATGAGCAGTTCTTC. Its translation: CASSSMPLGAGDEQFF.

The V call is TRBV6-5, the J call TRBJ2-4; D may be TRBD1 (5 bases). The CDR3 is 16 residues long. Germline CDR1 is MNHEY and CDR2 is SVGAGI. Trimming took off 4 bases at V and 0 bases at J, with 13 bases between the two ends. CDR3 sequence reads: CASSSQETLAKNIQYF. The CDR3 bases are TGTGCCAGCAGTTCACAGGAGACTCTAGCCAAAAACATTCAGTACTTC.

The V call is TRBV19, the J call TRBJ2-1; TRBD2 is a possible D gene (6 bases). The length of the CDR3 is 14 residues. CDR1 is LNHDA and CDR2 is SQIVND in the germline V gene (reference sequence). The V end was cut by 5 bases, the J end by 7 bases, with 15 bases between. This chain's CDR3 is CASSVEGGRNEQFF. The DNA of the CDR3 is TGTGCCAGTAGTGTCGAGGGAGGAAGAAATGAGCAGTTCTTC. The whole variable domain, filled in from reference TRBV19 and TRBJ2-1, reads DGGITQSPKYLFRKEGQNVTLSCEQNLNHDAMYWYRQDPGQGLRLIYYSQIVNDFQKGDIAEGYSVSREKKESFPLTVTSAQKNPTAFYLCASSVEGGRNEQFFGPGTRLTVL.